What follows is one T cell receptor (beta chain) and its context. What it binds is not known. Arm-PCR of CDR3 regions and iRepertoire HTBI primers were used to build TCR beta libraries. TCRdb used MiXCR to reprocess the multiplex PCR reads, holding one entry per CDR3 protein. Of 300,000 to 400,000 distinct CDR3 sequences in the sample, roughly 21% were seen once. Time point of the sample: persistent/refractory GD, antithyroid drugs over 5 years with positive TRAb. The authors made the TCR library using RNA they extracted from PBMCs. These data come from a study of regulatory T cells in long-lasting Graves disease. Study-wide findings and caveats: Reduced TCR diversity was observed in persistent Graves' patients versus newly diagnosed patients.

Germline CDR1 reads SNHLY; CDR2 reads FYNNEI. Trimming removed 0 bases from V and 0 bases from J; junction bases left unmatched: 8. The CDR3 extends over 19 amino acids. The sequence came from a female donor with Graves disease. The chain combines TRBV2 with TRBJ2-6, with TRBD2 matching 7 bases. The sample consisted of peripheral blood mononuclear cells (PBMCs), taken when the disease was refractory, from a patient treated with antithyroid drugs. DNA for the CDR3: TGTGCCAGCAGTGAAGCCCCGGGTAGCGGGCACTCTGGGGCCAACGTCCTGACTTTC. The encoded protein is CASSEAPGSGHSGANVLTF.